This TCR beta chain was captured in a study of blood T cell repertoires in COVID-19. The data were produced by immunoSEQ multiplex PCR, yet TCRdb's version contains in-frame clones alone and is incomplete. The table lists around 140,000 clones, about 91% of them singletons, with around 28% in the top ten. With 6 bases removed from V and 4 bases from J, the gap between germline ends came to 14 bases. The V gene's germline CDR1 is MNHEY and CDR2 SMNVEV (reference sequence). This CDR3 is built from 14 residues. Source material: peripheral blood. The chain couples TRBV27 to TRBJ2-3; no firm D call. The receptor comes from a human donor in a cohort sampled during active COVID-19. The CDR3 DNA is TGTGCCAGCAGACTGAGGTTTGAGGCAGATACGCAGTATTTT. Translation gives CASRLRFEADTQYF.